Below are 23 T cell receptor beta chains sequenced from a single sample in a study of cytotoxic CD8 clonotypes in ibrutinib-treated CLL. The protocol was immunoSEQ multiplex PCR, while the TCRdb copy is restricted to in-frame clones and leaves out a portion. The repertoire holds just over 200,000 clones, around 70% seen once, with 5.5% to 7% in the top ten. Source: PBMCs, taken after 12 months of ibrutinib treatment. The receptors stem from a human donor with chronic lymphocytic leukemia.

The chain combines TRBV5-1 with TRBJ2-7; TRBD1 matches 7 bases. Losses at the gene ends were 4 bases for V and 3 bases for J; bases not matched to a gene: 7. There are 14 residues in the CDR3. Per germline, CDR1 SGHRS and CDR2 YFSETQ. This CDR3 is CASSREGGFYEQYF. CDR3 DNA sequence: TGCGCCAGCAGCCGGGAAGGGGGCTTCTACGAGCAGTACTTC.

J is TRBJ2-7 and V is TRBV4-3; D gene uncertain. V lost 1 base and J 2 bases, leaving 12 bases between the germline ends. This CDR3 spans 15 amino acids. The germline V gene has CDR1 LGHNA and CDR2 YSLEER. CDR3 amino acids: CASSQGTKGAYEQYF. In nucleotides, the CDR3 is TGCGCCAGCAGCCAAGGGACGAAAGGAGCCTACGAGCAGTACTTC.

The sample holds one count of this clone. The sample holds other DNA sequences that translate to the same CDR3. J is TRBJ1-1 and V is TRBV5-1; D is uncertain. The CDR3 extends over 12 amino acids. The V gene lost 2 bases and the J gene lost 2 bases, with 4 bases spanning the gap. Germline CDR1 SGHRS, CDR2 YFSETQ. The CDR3 DNA sequence: TGCGCCAGCAGCTTACAAAACACTGAAGCTTTCTTT. This sequence encodes CASSLQNTEAFF.

The gene calls are TRBV28 and TRBJ1-2; 11 bases are shared with TRBD1. J was trimmed by 0 bases and V by 7 bases; bases with no gene match: 7. CDR1 is MDHEN, CDR2 SYDVKM, per germline. The CDR3 runs to 16 residues. The CDR3 region has the DNA TGTGCCAGCAATGGGGACAGGGGGACCTCTAACTATGGCTACACCTTC. As protein: CASNGDRGTSNYGYTF.

In regard to this clone: This sample includes further DNA sequences coding for the same CDR3. CDR3 sequence: CASSLAQGTGANVLTF. The CDR3 bases are TGTGCCAGCAGCTTAGCCCAGGGTACCGGGGCCAACGTCCTGACTTTC. The J gene is TRBJ2-6, the V gene TRBV7-9; the D gene is possibly TRBD1 (5 bases). This CDR3 has 16 residues. Looked up from germline, CDR1 is SEHNR and CDR2 is FQNEAQ (reference sequence). V was clipped by 0 bases and J by 4 bases, with 10 bases between them.

The rearrangement links TRBV27 to TRBJ2-2; D gene ambiguous. Germline CDR1 is MNHEY and CDR2 is SMNVEV (reference sequence). Trimming removed 7 bases at V and 5 bases at J, with 8 bases between. This CDR3 contains 12 residues. The CDR3 protein is CASMGPTGELFF. The CDR3 DNA is TGTGCCAGCATGGGCCCAACCGGGGAGCTGTTTTTT.

This clone was seen once. The V and J genes are TRBV30 and TRBJ2-1; D unclear. V lost 3 bases, J lost 5 bases, and 8 bases lay in between. In germline, CDR1 is GTSNPN, CDR2 SVGIG (reference sequence). This CDR3 region has 12 residues. The CDR3 is CAWSPPNNEQFF. CDR3 sequence (DNA): TGTGCCTGGAGCCCCCCGAACAATGAGCAGTTCTTC.

The V gene is TRBV11-2, the J gene TRBJ2-3, with D tentatively TRBD2 (5 bases). The CDR3 totals 15 residues. V dropped 5 bases and J dropped 5 bases, with 17 bases sitting between them. Looked up from germline, CDR1 is SGHAT and CDR2 is FQNNGV. CDR3 sequence reads: CASSRKADMVDTQYF. The CDR3 region has the DNA TGTGCCAGCAGCCGCAAAGCGGATATGGTAGATACGCAGTATTTT.

This clone was picked up a small number of times. This CDR3 is CASSFWVTNQPQHF. The CDR3 region has the DNA TGTGCCAGCAGCTTTTGGGTTACTAATCAGCCCCAGCATTTT. This chain links TRBV5-6 with TRBJ1-5; D ambiguous. Germline V lookup: CDR1 SGHDT, CDR2 YYEEEE. The V and J ends lost 2 bases and 4 bases respectively, with 10 bases between them. CDR3 size: 14 residues.

This clone showed up just a few times. The J gene is TRBJ2-4, the V gene TRBV4-2, with D tentatively TRBD2 (7 bases). Germline loops: CDR1 LGHNA, CDR2 YNFKEQ. V was cut by 0 bases and J by 6 bases, with 18 bases left in between. CDR3 length: 17 amino acids. The CDR3 here is CASSQDFAGGGLNIQYF. The DNA of the CDR3 is TGTGCCAGCAGCCAAGATTTCGCAGGCGGGGGCCTAAACATTCAGTACTTC.

V gene TRBV15 combines with J gene TRBJ2-3, with D possibly matching TRBD1 (6 bases). Germline V gives CDR1 LNHNV, CDR2 YYDKDF (reference sequence). V shed 1 base and J shed 4 bases, with 15 bases lying between them. CDR3 length: 16 residues. The CDR3 reads CATSRVIGGLADTQYF. CDR3 nucleotide sequence: TGTGCCACCAGCAGAGTTATAGGGGGTTTAGCAGATACGCAGTATTTT.

This sequence joins TRBV30 and TRBJ1-4; 11 bases line up with TRBD1. Germline lookup yields CDR1 GTSNPN and CDR2 SVGIG (reference sequence). V lost 2 bases, J lost 8 bases, and 7 bases stayed unmatched. The CDR3 runs to 15 residues. The CDR3: CAWSLTGTGGEKLFF. Here the CDR3 DNA reads TGTGCCTGGAGTCTAACCGGGACAGGGGGAGAAAAACTGTTTTTT.

The chain combines TRBV7-3 with TRBJ2-1, with a weak D call TRBD2 (7 bases). This CDR3 contains 16 residues. V gave up 5 bases and J gave up 13 bases, with 27 bases separating them. CDR1 and CDR2 from the germline V gene are SGHTA and FQGTGA. This chain's CDR3 is CASSHQGLGGPRGQFF. The CDR3, as DNA: TGTGCCAGCAGCCATCAGGGCCTGGGGGGGCCCAGGGGCCAGTTCTTC.

CDR3 DNA sequence: TGTGCCTATAGTCGGGGAATGAAGCGCGACTACACCTTC. Translation: CAYSRGMKRDYTF. The gene calls are TRBV30 and TRBJ1-2; D ambiguous. V lost 7 bases, J lost 10 bases, and 22 bases lay in between. CDR1 GTSNPN and CDR2 SVGIG come from the germline V gene (reference sequence). The CDR3 has 13 residues.

This rearrangement joins TRBV7-2 to TRBJ2-1, with TRBD2 matching over 11 bases. The CDR3 is 15 amino acids. Trimming took 5 bases from V and 6 from J; bases not matched to a gene: 6. CDR1 and CDR2 (germline): SGHTA, FQGNSA. The CDR3 spells CASSPTSGSLNEQFF. The CDR3 DNA reads as TGTGCCAGCAGCCCAACTAGCGGGAGCCTCAATGAGCAGTTCTTC.

The genes are TRBV9 and TRBJ1-2; possible D gene TRBD1, 5 bases. Germline CDR1 and CDR2: SGDLS and YYNGEE. Trimming left V 0 bases short and J 0 bases short, with 9 bases between. This CDR3 is 15 amino acids long. The CDR3 spells CASSVAGVSNYGYTF. CDR3 DNA sequence: TGTGCCAGCAGCGTAGCGGGGGTCTCTAACTATGGCTACACCTTC.

The chain is built from TRBV7-3 and TRBJ2-3; TRBD1 is a possible D gene (5 bases). Germline V CDR1 and CDR2: SGHTA, FQGTGA. Trimming stripped 3 bases from V and 6 bases from J, with 13 bases between. CDR3 length equals 14 residues. The DNA for the CDR3 is TGTGCCAGCAGCTTGATGCAGGGAACCGATACGCAGTATTTT. Its translation is CASSLMQGTDTQYF.

The rearrangement uses TRBV28 and TRBJ2-7; D is perhaps TRBD2 (6 bases). There are 14 residues in the CDR3. Germline V gives CDR1 MDHEN, CDR2 SYDVKM. Trimming left V 5 bases short and J 7 bases short, with 18 bases between. The CDR3: CASSVRGGAREQYF. The DNA of the CDR3 is TGTGCCAGCAGTGTCCGAGGAGGGGCGCGGGAGCAGTACTTC.

The rearrangement links TRBV6-6 to TRBJ1-5; possibly TRBD1 for D (5 bases). V shed 0 bases and J shed 1 base, with 7 bases lying between them. Germline CDR1 MNHNY, CDR2 SVGAGI (reference sequence). This CDR3 contains 15 residues. The CDR3 loop is CASSYSGVSNQPQHF. In nucleotides, the CDR3 is TGTGCCAGCAGTTACTCAGGGGTAAGCAATCAGCCCCAGCATTTT.

The rearrangement uses TRBV29-1 and TRBJ1-1, with D maybe TRBD1 (6 bases). This CDR3 comprises 13 residues. V was trimmed by 5 bases and J by 0 bases, leaving 10 bases between them. The germline V gene has CDR1 SQVTM and CDR2 ANQGSEA. The CDR3 spells CSVSPGVNTEAFF. The CDR3 DNA sequence: TGCAGCGTTTCCCCAGGGGTGAACACTGAAGCTTTCTTT.

The chain joins TRBV5-1 to TRBJ1-5; possibly TRBD1 for D (6 bases). The CDR3 has 15 residues. Germline CDR1 is SGHRS and CDR2 is YFSETQ. Trimming left V 2 bases short and J 0 bases short, with 9 bases between. CDR3 sequence: CASSFGGHSNQPQHF. CDR3 coding DNA: TGCGCCAGCAGCTTCGGGGGGCATAGCAATCAGCCCCAGCATTTT.

The chain couples TRBV11-2 to TRBJ2-7; TRBD1 is a possible D gene (5 bases). The CDR3 spans 15 residues. Germline V gene lookup returns CDR1 SGHAT and CDR2 FQNNGV. The V end was cut by 2 bases, the J end by 5 bases, with 16 bases between. The CDR3 DNA reads as TGTGCCAGCAGCTTACAGGCAGGGCTTCTAAACGAGCAGTACTTC. It yields the protein CASSLQAGLLNEQYF.

DNA for the CDR3: TGTGCCAGCTCCCCCGCCGTCCAGATCTCTGGAAACACCATATATTTT. This codes for CASSPAVQISGNTIYF. V gene TRBV18 combines with J gene TRBJ1-3; D is unclear. Deletions cut 6 bases from V and 0 bases from J, with 15 bases between. The germline V gene encodes CDR1 KGHSH and CDR2 LQKENI. CDR3 size: 16 residues.